This T cell receptor beta chain was recorded in a study of T cells in tuberculosis. The wider study: T cells were selected with CD1B tetramers loaded with glucose monomycolate. IGRA-negative adolescents, IGRA-positive adolescents with latent tuberculosis and adults with active tuberculosis formed this South African cohort. Overall study findings and caveats: Active tuberculosis alpha repertoires lay closer to GMM-specific TCRs than controls'. The TCR-beta difference was not significant; alpha differences partly reflected length.

Profiling relied on immunoSEQ multiplex PCR, and the TCRdb table lists in-frame clones only, not all of them. The sample contains over 30,000 clones, around 97% of which appear only once. As for this clone: Its antigen remains unidentified.

The TCR originated in a donor aged 10-35 years with latent tuberculosis or without tuberculosis infection. Sequencing was performed on PBMCs.

The CDR3 sequence: CASSRDRVYGYTF. The CDR3 DNA reads TGTGCCAGCAGCCGAGACAGGGTCTATGGCTACACCTTC. The V call is TRBV14, the J call TRBJ1-2, with 7 nucleotides matching TRBD1. CDR1 SGHDN and CDR2 FVKESK come from the germline V gene. The V and J ends lost 4 bases and 4 bases, in that order; junction bases with no gene match: 3. The CDR3 is 13 amino acids.